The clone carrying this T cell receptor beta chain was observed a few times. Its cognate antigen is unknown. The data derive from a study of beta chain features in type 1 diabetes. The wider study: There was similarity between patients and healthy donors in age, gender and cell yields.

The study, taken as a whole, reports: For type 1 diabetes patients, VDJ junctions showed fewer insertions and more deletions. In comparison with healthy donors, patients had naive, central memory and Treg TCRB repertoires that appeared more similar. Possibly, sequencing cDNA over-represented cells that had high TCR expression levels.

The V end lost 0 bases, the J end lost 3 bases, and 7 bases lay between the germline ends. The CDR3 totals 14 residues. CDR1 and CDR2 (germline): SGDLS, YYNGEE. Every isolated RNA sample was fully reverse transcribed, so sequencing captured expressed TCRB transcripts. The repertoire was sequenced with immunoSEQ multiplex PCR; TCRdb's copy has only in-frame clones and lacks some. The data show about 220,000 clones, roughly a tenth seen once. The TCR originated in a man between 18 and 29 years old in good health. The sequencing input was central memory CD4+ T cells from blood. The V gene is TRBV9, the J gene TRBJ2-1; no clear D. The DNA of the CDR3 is TGTGCCAGCAGCGTAGATTTTTACTACAATGAGCAGTTCTTC. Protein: CASSVDFYYNEQFF.